The 22 T cell receptor beta chains below were found in one sample sequenced in a study of regulatory dendritic cells for organ transplantation (dated by TCRdb to the late 2010s). Which antigens these TCRs recognize remains unknown. Sorted T cell subsets were CFSE-labeled and co-cultured for under 6 days with allogeneic regulatory or mature dendritic cells at a 1:10 DC:T ratio. The method was the immunoSEQ multiplex PCR assay. TCRdb's version of the immuneACCESS table is confined to in-frame rearrangements and falls short of the full clone set. An unresolved V gene accounts for under half of the shortfall where checked; the remainder is of unknown origin. This sample has over 8,500 clones in its table, and 60% to 85% of those were observed once. About 2.4% of the sample belongs to the ten largest clones. Sequencing was done on a sample of memory CD4+ T cells from blood cultured with regulatory dendritic cells. In the paper's terms, the cell subset or site label means: CD45RO+ memory T cells. The receptor set was obtained from a human donor in good health.

The chain couples TRBV9 to TRBJ1-5, with TRBD1 matching over 7 bases. V trimming: 0 bases; J trimming: 8 bases; junction bases outside the gene matches: 5. CDR1 and CDR2 (germline): SGDLS, YYNGEE. The CDR3 totals 14 residues. The CDR3 coding sequence is TGTGCCAGCAGCGTAGGGACAGGATTGGAGCCCCAGCATTTT. Protein sequence: CASSVGTGLEPQHF. Looking up the rest from reference TRBV9 and TRBJ1-5 gives the full variable domain: DSGVTQTPKHLITATGQRVTLRCSPRSGDLSVYWYQQSLDQGLQFLIQYYNGEERAKGNILERFSAQQFPDLHSELNLSSLELGDSALYFCASSVGTGLEPQHFGDGTRLSIL.

This clone was observed a single time. This chain connects TRBV7-9 to TRBJ2-3; maybe TRBD2 (6 bases). The germline gives CDR1 SEHNR, CDR2 FQNEAQ (reference sequence). CDR3 length: 15 residues. V was clipped by 2 bases and J by 4 bases, with 13 bases between them. CDR3 nucleotide sequence: TGTGCCAGCAGCTTAATGACTGGAGGGGCAGATACGCAGTATTTT. This translates into CASSLMTGGADTQYF.

This clone came up once. The CDR3 protein is CASSLVAGPDTIYF. CDR3 sequence (DNA): TGTGCCAGCAGCTTAGTGGCAGGGCCGGACACCATATATTTT. This chain uses TRBV7-8 with TRBJ1-3; weak D call: TRBD1 (5 bases). The V gene lost 1 base and the J gene lost 8 bases, with 12 bases spanning the gap. This CDR3 comprises 14 residues. The germline V gene encodes CDR1 SGHVS and CDR2 FQNEAQ.

This clone was detected once. The chain combines TRBV9 with TRBJ2-1, with a tentative D call TRBD2 (6 bases). Trimming cost V 0 bases and J 5 bases, with 21 bases left between them. Per germline, CDR1 SGDLS and CDR2 YYNGEE. The CDR3 is made up of 18 amino acids. The CDR3 sequence is CASSVGVPGSGSNNEQFF. Written as DNA, the CDR3 is TGTGCCAGCAGCGTAGGGGTTCCCGGGAGCGGGTCCAACAATGAGCAGTTCTTC.

The rearrangement joins TRBV7-2 to TRBJ2-3, with a possible D match to TRBD1 (6 bases). V was clipped by 1 base and J by 4 bases, with 6 bases between them. CDR1 is SGHTA, CDR2 FQGNSA, per germline. There are 13 residues in the CDR3. This chain's CDR3 is CASSLDRADTQYF. DNA of the CDR3: TGTGCCAGCAGCTTAGACAGGGCAGATACGCAGTATTTT.

V usage is TRBV6-1 and J usage is TRBJ2-3; the D gene is possibly TRBD2 (5 bases). This CDR3 has 15 residues. V lost 9 bases and J lost 1, with 17 bases in between. Germline values: CDR1 MNHNS, CDR2 SASEGT. The DNA for the CDR3 is TGTGCCAGTGGCAGAAACGGGGTACGCACAGATACGCAGTATTTT. It encodes CASGRNGVRTDTQYF.

V and J are TRBV4-1 and TRBJ1-6, with a weak D call TRBD1 (6 bases). The CDR3 runs to 15 residues. Looked up from germline, CDR1 is MGHRA and CDR2 is YSYEKL. V was shortened by 1 base and J by 8 bases, with 12 bases between the two germline ends. This CDR3 reads CASSQVQGKYSPLHF. The CDR3 nucleotides read TGCGCCAGCAGCCAAGTACAGGGAAAGTATTCACCCCTCCACTTT.

V usage is TRBV2 and J usage is TRBJ2-5; 7 positions match TRBD1. V lost 5 bases and J lost 2; bases outside the gene matches: 8. Germline V gives CDR1 SNHLY, CDR2 FYNNEI. This CDR3 contains 15 residues. CDR3 bases: TGTGCCAGCAGTTATAGGAACAGGGGTCAAGAGACCCAGTACTTC. Protein product: CASSYRNRGQETQYF.

This clone is large within its sample. In DNA, the CDR3 is TGCGCCAGCAGCCAAGAGAGGGAGGGAGTTCATGAAAAACTGTTTTTT. It yields the protein CASSQEREGVHEKLFF. This chain uses TRBV4-1 with TRBJ1-4, with D unclear. Germline values: CDR1 MGHRA, CDR2 YSYEKL. V lost 0 bases to trimming and J lost 6 bases, with 14 bases between them. This CDR3 has 16 residues.

The chain links TRBV6-6 to TRBJ1-1; no reliable D call. The V end was cut by 7 bases, the J end by 0 bases, with 12 bases between. The CDR3 sequence is 14 residues long. Germline loops: CDR1 MNHNY, CDR2 SVGAGI (reference sequence). The DNA of the CDR3 is TGTGCCAGCACCCCTCCCGGTTTGAACACTGAAGCTTTCTTT. This gives the protein CASTPPGLNTEAFF.

The chain carries TRBV5-1 and TRBJ2-3, with TRBD2 matching 9 bases. The germline V gene has CDR1 SGHRS and CDR2 YFSETQ. J was trimmed by 2 bases and V by 4 bases; bases with no gene match: 8. The CDR3 runs 16 residues. The chain's CDR3 is CASSISAGGDTDTQYF. The DNA of the CDR3 is TGCGCCAGCAGCATCAGTGCGGGGGGGGACACAGATACGCAGTATTTT.

Only one count was recorded for this clone. The rearrangement joins TRBV7-2 to TRBJ1-5; the match to TRBD1 covers 8 bases. There are 14 residues in the CDR3. Germline V CDR1 and CDR2: SGHTA, FQGNSA. With V trimmed by 5 bases and J by 7 bases, 7 bases remained unmatched. As DNA, the CDR3 is TGTGCCAGCAGCCATGGACAGGGCGGGCAGCCCCAGCATTTT. It yields the protein CASSHGQGGQPQHF.

This chain links TRBV7-2 with TRBJ2-3, with D uncertain. The CDR3 totals 13 residues. V was pared by 5 bases and J by 2 bases, with 8 bases between. The V gene's germline CDR1 is SGHTA and CDR2 FQGNSA. The CDR3 bases are TGTGCCAGCAGCCCGGTGATCACAGATACGCAGTATTTT. This encodes CASSPVITDTQYF.

The chain uses TRBV28 and TRBJ2-4, with 11 bases matching TRBD1. Germline V gives CDR1 MDHEN, CDR2 SYDVKM. Unmatched junction bases numbered 6, after V lost 5 bases and J lost 15 bases. The CDR3 is 12 amino acids. CDR3 amino acids: CASSSGTGGSYF. The CDR3 nucleotides read TGTGCCAGCAGTAGCGGGACAGGGGGTTCGTACTTC. The full variable domain, completed using reference TRBV28 and TRBJ2-4, is DVKVTQSSRYLVKRTGEKVFLECVQDMDHENMFWYRQDPGLGLRLIYFSYDVKMKEKGDIPEGYSVSREKKERFSLILESASTNQTSMYLCASSSGTGGSYFGAGTRLSVL.

This sequence joins TRBV5-5 and TRBJ2-4, with 8 nucleotides matching TRBD2. Losses at the gene ends were 0 bases for V and 7 bases for J; bases not matched to a gene: 3. The CDR3 contains 14 residues. The germline V gene has CDR1 SGHKS and CDR2 YYEKEE (reference sequence). CDR3: CASSLEAGVNIQYF. CDR3 in DNA: TGTGCCAGCAGCTTGGAAGCGGGGGTGAACATTCAGTACTTC.

This chain connects TRBV6-5 to TRBJ2-2, with 7 bases fitting TRBD1. V gave up 6 bases and J gave up 6 bases; unmatched junction bases: 7. This CDR3 has 14 residues. The germline V gene encodes CDR1 MNHEY and CDR2 SVGAGI. The CDR3 sequence: CASRPTGWPGELFF. The DNA of the CDR3 is TGTGCCAGCAGACCGACAGGGTGGCCCGGGGAGCTGTTTTTT.

The chain joins TRBV6-5 to TRBJ2-5; a weak D match, TRBD2 (5 bases). The length of the CDR3 is 15 residues. The germline V gene encodes CDR1 MNHEY and CDR2 SVGAGI. V gave up 0 bases and J gave up 2 bases, with 10 bases separating them. The CDR3 spells CASSYSWTFQETQYF. In DNA, the CDR3 is TGTGCCAGCAGTTACTCTTGGACTTTTCAAGAGACCCAGTACTTC.

Only a few counts were recorded for this clone. This chain links TRBV6-1 with TRBJ1-5, with a weak D call TRBD1 (5 bases). The germline V gene encodes CDR1 MNHNS and CDR2 SASEGT. This CDR3 comprises 13 residues. Trimming shortened V by 3 bases and J by 6 bases, and 9 bases separated the two germline ends. The CDR3 region is CASSEQGRQPQHF. The CDR3 DNA reads as TGTGCCAGCAGTGAGCAGGGTCGTCAGCCCCAGCATTTT.

The chain has TRBV7-3 and TRBJ2-5, with D possibly TRBD2 on 5 matching bases. The CDR3 has 13 residues. Germline V gene sequence: CDR1 SGHTA, CDR2 FQGTGA. With 5 bases removed from V and 4 bases from J, the gap between germline ends came to 11 bases. The CDR3 DNA reads as TGTGCCAGCAGCCCGACTATAACAGAGACCCAGTACTTC. Amino acids: CASSPTITETQYF.

The rearrangement joins TRBV12-5 to TRBJ2-7; 8 bases line up with TRBD1. The length of the CDR3 is 16 residues. The germline V gene has CDR1 LGHNT and CDR2 FRNRAP. Unmatched junction bases numbered 6, after V lost 0 bases and J lost 2 bases. In nucleotides, the CDR3 is TGTGCTAGTGGTTTGGTATTAGGGACAGGCGCCTACGAGCAGTACTTC. It specifies CASGLVLGTGAYEQYF.

The CDR3 reads CASSYQRNTEAFF. CDR3 coding DNA: TGTGCCAGCAGTTACCAGCGTAACACTGAAGCTTTCTTT. The chain links TRBV6-5 to TRBJ1-1; D unclear. This CDR3 is 13 amino acids long. V was trimmed by 2 bases and J by 2 bases, leaving 6 bases between them. In germline, CDR1 is MNHEY, CDR2 SVGAGI.

This chain links TRBV7-9 with TRBJ2-2; 7 bases fit TRBD1. Germline CDR1 reads SEHNR; CDR2 reads FQNEAQ (reference sequence). Trimming took 5 bases from V and 4 from J; bases not matched to a gene: 7. This CDR3 is built from 15 residues. CDR3 amino acids: CASSQGQKPTGELFF. Here the CDR3 DNA reads TGTGCCAGCAGCCAGGGACAGAAACCCACCGGGGAGCTGTTTTTT.